These 28 T cell receptor beta chains originate from one sample sequenced in a study of shared clonotypes between healthy human individuals (dated by TCRdb to 2020 to 2022). The library was produced with the immunoSEQ multiplex PCR assay. As stored in TCRdb, this immuneACCESS dataset retains in-frame rearrangements with V and J assigned. A fraction of the clones does not appear; measured against another copy, unresolved V genes explain less than half of the discrepancy, and the remainder lacks a known reason. The sample table lists 2 million to 2.5 million clones, 85% to 95% of them with a count of one. The top ten hold about 1.1% of the sample. CD8 naive samples consisted of CD45RO-negative cells that were positively selected for CCR7, yielding a CD45RA+CCR7+ population without TemRA cells. Material: naive CD8+ T cells sorted from blood. Per the publication, the cell subset or site label means: CD45RA+CCR7+. These receptors were taken from a man aged 18 to 29 in good health.

The genes are TRBV28 and TRBJ1-4, with D possibly being TRBD1 (5 bases). The CDR3 loop spans 12 amino acids. The germline V and J ends were trimmed by 11 bases and 8 bases, with 15 bases remaining between them. In germline, CDR1 is MDHEN, CDR2 SYDVKM. In DNA, the CDR3 is TGTGCCGCTGGGGGATATGAGGAAAAACTGTTTTTT. This sequence encodes CAAGGYEEKLFF.

This chain uses TRBV5-6 with TRBJ2-1, with TRBD1 identical over 7 bases. The CDR3 is 14 residues long. Germline V lookup: CDR1 SGHDT, CDR2 YYEEEE. Trimming at V came to 3 bases and at J to 9 bases, leaving 9 bases not matched to a gene. The CDR3 DNA is TGTGCCAGCAGCTCGACCGACAGGGTTGGTGAGCAGTTCTTC. This gives the protein CASSSTDRVGEQFF.

The V gene is TRBV6-1, the J gene TRBJ2-7, with D perhaps matching TRBD2 (6 bases). The germline gives CDR1 MNHNS, CDR2 SASEGT. The ends were cut back, 1 base at V and 2 bases at J, with 12 bases in the middle. CDR3 length: 15 residues. The CDR3 bases are TGTGCCAGCAGTGAAGTGGAGGGGTCCCCCTACGAGCAGTACTTC. Translating it yields CASSEVEGSPYEQYF.

The chain recombines TRBV29-1 with TRBJ1-2; a possible D gene is TRBD1 (6 bases). The CDR3 spans 15 residues. Germline V gives CDR1 SQVTM, CDR2 ANQGSEA. Trimming stripped 1 base from V and 1 base from J, with 13 bases between. The CDR3 region has the DNA TGCAGCGTTGAAGGGGAGAGGGACATTAACTATGGCTACACCTTC. Amino acid sequence: CSVEGERDINYGYTF.

J is TRBJ2-1 and V is TRBV11-3; 9 positions match TRBD1. CDR3 size: 20 residues. After removal of 2 bases from V and 1 base from J, the junction contained 15 bases not matched to a gene. Germline V gene lookup returns CDR1 SGHNT and CDR2 YENEEA. The CDR3 sequence is CASSLSWDRAGHRSYNEQFF. CDR3 DNA: TGTGCCAGCAGCTTAAGCTGGGACAGGGCAGGCCACAGGTCCTACAATGAGCAGTTCTTC.

This chain connects TRBV6-5 to TRBJ1-2; D may be TRBD1 (5 bases). There are 15 residues in the CDR3. Trimming removed 7 bases at V and 8 bases at J, with 23 bases between. CDR1 and CDR2 (germline): MNHEY, SVGAGI. The CDR3 nucleotides read TGTGCCAGCACCTCCTCGTGGGGCAAATCCGCCGGCTACACCTTC. Translated, it gives CASTSSWGKSAGYTF.

V is TRBV6-4 and J is TRBJ1-1; D is uncertain. There are 15 residues in the CDR3. Deletions cut 0 bases from V and 1 base from J, with 9 bases between. From germline, CDR1 is MRHNA and CDR2 SNTAGT. The CDR3 DNA reads as TGTGCCAGCAGTGACTCAAGTGAGGGGAACACTGAAGCTTTCTTT. It codes for CASSDSSEGNTEAFF.

This sequence joins TRBV7-9 and TRBJ2-1; tentatively, D is TRBD2 (6 bases). V lost 6 bases to trimming and J lost 0 bases, with 18 bases between them. Germline V gene data show CDR1 as SEHNR and CDR2 as FQNEAQ (reference sequence). The CDR3 runs to 17 residues. CDR3 protein: CASRRGGVMSSYNEQFF. For the CDR3, the DNA is TGTGCCAGCAGACGCGGCGGGGTTATGAGCTCCTACAATGAGCAGTTCTTC.

This rearrangement joins TRBV5-4 to TRBJ1-1; D is undetermined. Looked up from germline, CDR1 is SGHNT and CDR2 is YYREEE (reference sequence). Trimming removed 0 bases from V and 2 bases from J, with 5 bases in between. The CDR3 loop spans 13 amino acids. The CDR3 nucleotides are TGTGCCAGCAGCTTGGAGGTTAACACTGAAGCTTTCTTT. Protein: CASSLEVNTEAFF.

The chain has TRBV27 and TRBJ2-2; TRBD2 aligns across 11 bases. The V segment lost 3 bases and the J segment 5 bases; nucleotides outside the gene matches: 5. Per the germline V gene, CDR1 is MNHEY and CDR2 is SMNVEV (reference sequence). The CDR3 consists of 16 residues. This chain's CDR3 is CASSLTSGDGTGELFF. The CDR3, as DNA: TGTGCCAGCAGTTTGACTAGCGGGGACGGTACCGGGGAGCTGTTTTTT.

The rearrangement links TRBV11-2 to TRBJ1-3; D remains unclear. This CDR3 comprises 16 residues. The germline V and J ends were trimmed by 0 bases and 0 bases, with 9 bases remaining between them. The germline V gene has CDR1 SGHAT and CDR2 FQNNGV. Written as DNA, the CDR3 is TGTGCCAGCAGCTTAGAATTACTGCCCTCTGGAAACACCATATATTTT. Residues: CASSLELLPSGNTIYF. Together with reference TRBV11-2 and TRBJ1-3, the CDR3 gives the full variable domain: EAGVAQSPRYKIIEKRQSVAFWCNPISGHATLYWYQQILGQGPKLLIQFQNNGVVDDSQLPKDRFSAERLKGVDSTLKIQPAKLEDSAVYLCASSLELLPSGNTIYFGEGSWLTVV.

The CDR3 nucleotides read TGCGCCAGCAGCGTCGTGGAAGGCTCCTACAATGAGCAGTTCTTC. Its translation is CASSVVEGSYNEQFF. The rearrangement links TRBV4-1 to TRBJ2-1; D gene ambiguous. Germline V gene lookup returns CDR1 MGHRA and CDR2 YSYEKL. The CDR3 length is 15 residues. With 5 bases removed from V and 0 bases from J, the gap between germline ends came to 11 bases.

This clone was found once. The CDR3 DNA follows: TGCGCCAGCAGCTTGGTGGCTTCCGGGACACCGAACACCGGGGAGCTGTTTTTT. Its translation: CASSLVASGTPNTGELFF. This sequence joins TRBV5-1 and TRBJ2-2, with D perhaps matching TRBD1 (6 bases). Looked up from germline, CDR1 is SGHRS and CDR2 is YFSETQ. The CDR3 is 18 residues long. The germline V and J ends were trimmed by 0 bases and 0 bases, with 15 bases remaining between them.

As concerns this clone: The sample holds other DNA sequences that translate to the same CDR3. The genes are TRBV30 and TRBJ2-2; the D gene is possibly TRBD1 (5 bases). CDR3 length: 13 amino acids. CDR1 and CDR2 (germline): GTSNPN, SVGIG (reference sequence). V lost 0 bases, J lost 6 bases, and 8 bases lay in between. Written as DNA, the CDR3 is TGTGCCTGGAGTGTGTTAGGGGCCGGGGAGCTGTTTTTT. This translates into CAWSVLGAGELFF.

Worth noting for this clone: Distinct nucleotide sequences in the sample also encode this CDR3. The chain recombines TRBV19 with TRBJ2-1, with 9 bases identical to TRBD1. Germline V gene sequence: CDR1 LNHDA, CDR2 SQIVND (reference sequence). V dropped 6 bases and J dropped 3; count of bases not matched to a gene: 6. The CDR3 loop spans 15 amino acids. The CDR3 nucleotides read TGTGCCAGTAGCAGGGACAGGGAAGGCTACAATGAGCAGTTCTTC. Translation gives CASSRDREGYNEQFF.

This rearrangement joins TRBV7-9 to TRBJ1-1; D perhaps matches TRBD1 (5 bases). Germline CDR1 is SEHNR and CDR2 is FQNEAQ (reference sequence). Trimming pared 2 bases from V and 8 bases from J, leaving 12 bases between. The CDR3 contains 13 residues. This chain's CDR3 is CASSLNAGREAFF. CDR3 in DNA: TGTGCCAGCAGCTTAAATGCAGGGAGGGAAGCTTTCTTT.

V is TRBV5-4 and J is TRBJ2-3; no definite D call. Trimming shortened V by 0 bases and J by 1 base, and 12 bases separated the two germline ends. Germline lookup yields CDR1 SGHNT and CDR2 YYREEE (reference sequence). The CDR3 loop spans 16 amino acids. This CDR3 is CASSLDELPGTDTQYF. The CDR3 nucleotides are TGTGCCAGCAGCTTGGATGAGCTTCCCGGCACAGATACGCAGTATTTT.

Regarding this clone: Germline is not matched at one junction end, which may reflect a read error. The chain couples TRBV11-2 to TRBJ2-3; 9 bases match TRBD1. Germline CDR1 and CDR2: SGHAT and FQNNGV. The CDR3 has 11 amino acids. CDR3 in DNA: TGTGCCAGCAGCCTAGGGGGGGACAGGGAGTTT. This gives the protein CASSLGGDREF.

V gene TRBV30 combines with J gene TRBJ1-1; 11 bases fit TRBD1. Germline assignment: CDR1 GTSNPN and CDR2 SVGIG (reference sequence). The ends lost 4 bases at V and 5 bases at J; junction bases unmatched: 6. This CDR3 is built from 14 residues. CDR3 region: CAWTLGQGVTEAFF. In nucleotides, the CDR3 is TGTGCCTGGACCCTGGGACAGGGGGTTACTGAAGCTTTCTTT.

The J gene is TRBJ1-5, the V gene TRBV5-3; D is unresolved. TRBV5-3 is marked as an open reading frame, function uncertain. This CDR3 has 18 amino acids. Trimming removed 3 bases from V and 0 bases from J, with 19 bases in between. The CDR3 nucleotides are TGTGCCAGAAGCTGCGCGGCTCAGATCTCAAATAGCAATCAGCCCCAGCATTTT. It yields the protein CARSCAAQISNSNQPQHF.

The chain combines TRBV4-3 with TRBJ2-7; D may be TRBD2 (5 bases). With 0 bases removed from V and 5 bases from J, the gap between germline ends came to 23 bases. Germline values: CDR1 LGHNA, CDR2 YSLEER. CDR3 length equals 18 residues. The CDR3 sequence is CASSQEGERPADGNEQYF. CDR3 nucleotide sequence: TGCGCCAGCAGCCAAGAAGGAGAGCGCCCAGCGGACGGCAACGAGCAGTACTTC.

This chain uses TRBV5-6 with TRBJ1-2; D unresolved. The V gene lost 2 bases and the J gene lost 4 bases, with 15 bases spanning the gap. This CDR3 has 15 residues. CDR1 is SGHDT, CDR2 YYEEEE, per germline. The CDR3 region is CASSFDTNSGYGYTF. Written as DNA, the CDR3 is TGTGCCAGCAGCTTCGACACAAACTCGGGCTATGGCTACACCTTC.

The gene calls are TRBV28 and TRBJ2-1, with D perhaps matching TRBD2 (7 bases). V shed 3 bases and J shed 5 bases, with 14 bases lying between them. The germline V gene encodes CDR1 MDHEN and CDR2 SYDVKM. The CDR3 contains 15 residues. CDR3 residues: CASSFRGGVNNEQFF. The CDR3 DNA is TGTGCCAGCAGTTTTCGCGGGGGCGTCAACAATGAGCAGTTCTTC.

On this clone: Other DNA sequences in this sample translate to the same CDR3. The rearrangement joins TRBV7-9 to TRBJ1-1; no definite D call. The CDR3 is 12 residues long. V lost 5 bases and J 2 bases, leaving 6 bases between the germline ends. Germline CDR1 and CDR2: SEHNR and FQNEAQ (reference sequence). The CDR3: CASSPLNTEAFF. The CDR3 DNA is TGTGCCAGCAGCCCGCTTAACACTGAAGCTTTCTTT.

The J gene is TRBJ2-7, the V gene TRBV7-8; D possibly corresponds to TRBD1 (5 bases). The CDR3 has 15 amino acids. Germline CDR1 is SGHVS and CDR2 is FQNEAQ. V lost 0 bases, J lost 0 bases, and 9 bases lay in between. In nucleotides, the CDR3 is TGTGCCAGCAGCTTAGCGTTGGGGCCCTCCTACGAGCAGTACTTC. Protein: CASSLALGPSYEQYF.

V usage is TRBV6-5 and J usage is TRBJ2-3; the D gene is possibly TRBD2 (5 bases). The germline V gene has CDR1 MNHEY and CDR2 SVGAGI. Trimming pared 11 bases from V and 2 bases from J, leaving 20 bases between. This CDR3 comprises 15 residues. The CDR3 region is CAGRTGSRLTDTQYF. The CDR3 DNA reads as TGTGCCGGTAGAACGGGGTCAAGGCTCACAGATACGCAGTATTTT.

Notes on this clone: Because the CDR3 is missing its conserved closing phenylalanine or tryptophan, this is likely a read error. The chain carries TRBV30 and TRBJ2-7; 10 bases are shared with TRBD1. V lost 2 bases and J lost 2; bases outside the gene matches: 3. The CDR3 spans 14 residues. Germline CDR1 GTSNPN, CDR2 SVGIG (reference sequence). CDR3 amino acids: CAWSSGQGAYEQYL. The CDR3 bases are TGTGCCTGGAGTAGTGGACAGGGGGCCTACGAGCAGTACCTC.

Written as DNA, the CDR3 is TGTGCCAGCAGTCCCTCATCGTACGGGGGCCCCTCCTACGAGCAGTACTTC. Amino acid sequence: CASSPSSYGGPSYEQYF. This sequence joins TRBV27 and TRBJ2-7; the D call may be TRBD1 or TRBD2 (6 bases each). Germline loops: CDR1 MNHEY, CDR2 SMNVEV (reference sequence). The germline V and J ends were trimmed by 5 bases and 0 bases, with 20 bases remaining between them. The length of the CDR3 is 17 residues.